The T cell receptor (beta chain) under discussion was sequenced for a study of beta chain features in type 1 diabetes. Study-level background: On cell yields, gender and age, patients and healthy donors were similar.

Isolated RNA was reverse transcribed in full, so expressed TCRB transcripts were sequenced. Using immunoSEQ multiplex PCR, the repertoire was profiled, and TCRdb retains in-frame clones only, with some absent. The sample records 240,000 or so clones, around 68% being singletons. Trimming cost V 3 bases and J 3 bases, with 8 bases left between them. Germline assignment: CDR1 MNHEY and CDR2 SMNVEV (reference sequence). The CDR3 is 14 residues long. The source of this sequence is a man younger than 45 in good health. The specimen sequenced was naive CD4+ T cells from blood. This sequence joins TRBV27 and TRBJ1-4; no clear D. CDR3 residues: CASSFTVSNEKLFF. The CDR3 DNA sequence: TGTGCCAGCAGTTTCACTGTCTCTAATGAAAAACTGTTTTTT. Variable domain in full (rest from reference TRBV27 and TRBJ1-4): EAQVTQNPRYLITVTGKKLTVTCSQNMNHEYMSWYRQDPGLGLRQIYYSMNVEVTDKGDVPEGYKVSRKEKRNFPLILESPSPNQTSLYFCASSFTVSNEKLFFGSGTQLSVL.